This TCR beta chain is from a study of T cell repertoires in aging, cancer and after chemotherapy. Study in general: Repeat sampling of healthy donors over several months to years showed clear clonal overlap.

Peripheral blood genomic DNA, not sorted cells or RNA, was the template. This clonotype was counted a few times. Its antigen is currently unknown. TRB rearrangements spanning V, D and J were amplified using mixed TRB-A/B primers. TCRdb called the multiplex PCR reads again in MiXCR, with one record for every CDR3 protein. The data contain roughly 9,100 distinct CDR3 sequences, 30% to 35% of them singletons. CDR1 SEHNR and CDR2 FQNEAQ come from the germline V gene (reference sequence). This CDR3 has 19 amino acids. The junction had 20 bases not matched to a gene; V was cut back by 4 bases and J by 6 bases. Study observations and caveats: Median generation probability rose over the chemotherapy interval in each cancer cohort, suggesting rebound thymic output.

The receptor comes from a human donor in good health. Sequencing was performed on blood. V and J are TRBV7-9 and TRBJ2-2, with 7 bases aligning to TRBD2. CDR3 nucleotides: TGTGCCAGCAGCTCCCTGGGTAGACTAGCCGGAGGAAGGGCCGGGGAGCTGTTTTTT. It codes for CASSSLGRLAGGRAGELFF.